The 32 T cell receptor beta chains presented below share a single source sample, sequenced in a study of shared clonotypes between healthy human individuals. CD45RO-negative, CCR7-positively selected cells formed the naive CD8 fraction, excluding terminally differentiated effector memory CD45RA+ cells. Produced via immunoSEQ multiplex PCR; TCRdb's table is partial and in-frame only. The sample contains approximately 840,000 clones, 96% of which appear only once. Source material: naive CD8+ T cells sorted from blood. Receptor source: a man aged 25 to 40 in good health.

The gene calls are TRBV7-9 and TRBJ2-5; D uncertain. CDR1 is SEHNR and CDR2 is FQNEAQ in the germline V gene (reference sequence). Trimming left V 10 bases short and J 2 bases short, with 11 bases between. This CDR3 contains 12 residues. CDR3 DNA: TGTGCCATCCGAACCATACAAGAGACCCAGTACTTC. Residues: CAIRTIQETQYF.

The gene calls are TRBV7-9 and TRBJ1-6, with a weak D call TRBD1 (6 bases). CDR3 length equals 16 residues. V lost 5 bases, J lost 9 bases, and 20 bases lay in between. Germline CDR1 reads SEHNR; CDR2 reads FQNEAQ (reference sequence). CDR3 in DNA: TGTGCCAGCAGCCTCGGGGCGGGGGCTCGGATTTCACCCCTCCACTTT. This gives the protein CASSLGAGARISPLHF. Using reference TRBV7-9 and TRBJ1-6 for the parts outside the CDR3, the full variable domain is DTGVSQNPRHKITKRGQNVTFRCDPISEHNRLYWYRQTLGQGPEFLTYFQNEAQLEKSRLLSDRFSAERPKGSFSTLEIQRTEQGDSAMYLCASSLGAGARISPLHFGNGTRLTVT.

V gene TRBV7-9 combines with J gene TRBJ2-3; 7 nucleotides match TRBD2. Losses at the gene ends were 5 bases for V and 1 base for J; bases not matched to a gene: 9. The CDR3 loop spans 16 amino acids. Germline CDR1 reads SEHNR; CDR2 reads FQNEAQ (reference sequence). The CDR3 DNA sequence: TGTGCCAGCAGCCACTCCAGCGGGATCGGCACAGATACGCAGTATTTT. This codes for CASSHSSGIGTDTQYF.

This chain uses TRBV9 with TRBJ2-6; D not resolved. The V and J ends lost 2 bases and 2 bases respectively, with 11 bases between them. CDR1 and CDR2 (germline): SGDLS, YYNGEE. The CDR3 spans 16 residues. In nucleotides, the CDR3 is TGTGCCAGCAGCGTCTCCAGAGGAGCTGGGGCCAACGTCCTGACTTTC. It yields the protein CASSVSRGAGANVLTF.

This sequence joins TRBV7-9 and TRBJ1-1; 7 bases fit TRBD1. Germline-derived CDR1 and CDR2 are SEHNR and FQNEAQ (reference sequence). J lost 4 bases, V lost 4 bases, and 6 bases had no gene match. The CDR3 is 14 residues long. The CDR3 sequence is CASSSDPGGTEAFF. In DNA form, the CDR3 reads TGTGCCAGCAGCTCGGACCCAGGGGGCACTGAAGCTTTCTTT.

This clone was seen just once. The chain combines TRBV6-6 with TRBJ2-5; either TRBD1 or TRBD2 may fit D (5 bases each). The DNA end is more similar to TRBJ2-7, so the J call may be wrong. CDR1 and CDR2 (germline): MNHNY, SVGAGI (reference sequence). The CDR3 is 15 amino acids. The CDR3 region has the DNA TGTGCCAGCAGTTACACGGGGCTCGACTCCTACGAGCAGTACTTC. Protein sequence: CASSYTGLDSYEQYF.

The genes are TRBV4-3 and TRBJ2-3; weak D call: TRBD2 (6 bases). The length of the CDR3 is 16 residues. Trimming took 7 bases from V and 3 from J, leaving 20 bases between them. The germline V gene has CDR1 LGHNA and CDR2 YSLEER. CDR3 in amino acids: CASTLSVGGGTDTQYF. Here the CDR3 DNA reads TGCGCCAGCACACTATCCGTCGGGGGTGGAACAGATACGCAGTATTTT.

This clone was seen more than once but under ten times. The CDR3 sequence is CASSPGDSRGTEAFF. CDR3 in DNA: TGCGCCAGCAGCCCAGGGGACAGTCGCGGCACTGAAGCTTTCTTT. The rearrangement links TRBV5-1 to TRBJ1-1; 7 positions match TRBD1. The CDR3 covers 15 residues. CDR1 is SGHRS, CDR2 YFSETQ, per germline. The V and J ends lost 4 bases and 4 bases, in that order; junction bases with no gene match: 10.

This chain uses TRBV7-6 with TRBJ2-1; D ambiguous. The CDR3 sequence is 16 residues long. The ends were cut back, 1 base at V and 6 bases at J, with 16 bases in the middle. Germline CDR1 SGHVS, CDR2 FNYEAQ. CDR3 bases: TGTGCCAGCAGCTTAGGAATAGGGCCCCCGACCAATGAGCAGTTCTTC. It encodes CASSLGIGPPTNEQFF.

This clone was recorded only once. The gene calls are TRBV7-9 and TRBJ2-3; 7 bases are shared with TRBD1. J gave up 0 bases and V 8 bases, and 2 bases lay outside the gene matches. This CDR3 region has 13 residues. Germline-derived CDR1 and CDR2 are SEHNR and FQNEAQ (reference sequence). The CDR3 is CASRDRSTDTQYF. DNA of the CDR3: TGTGCCAGCCGGGACAGAAGCACAGATACGCAGTATTTT.

V and J are TRBV4-3 and TRBJ2-1, with TRBD2 identical over 7 bases. CDR3 length: 16 residues. Trimming at V came to 0 bases and at J to 4 bases, leaving 6 bases not matched to a gene. The V gene's germline CDR1 is LGHNA and CDR2 YSLEER. CDR3 sequence (DNA): TGCGCCAGCAGCCAAGACGTCCCGGGAGGTTACAATGAGCAGTTCTTC. It encodes CASSQDVPGGYNEQFF.

The V gene is TRBV5-1, the J gene TRBJ2-5; D unclear. The CDR3 totals 13 residues. V lost 3 bases to trimming and J lost 3 bases, with 9 bases between them. Looked up from germline, CDR1 is SGHRS and CDR2 is YFSETQ. DNA of the CDR3: TGCGCCAGCAGCTCTCCGCCGGAAGAGACCCAGTACTTC. Protein product: CASSSPPEETQYF.

V usage is TRBV6-1 and J usage is TRBJ2-1; D is possibly TRBD2 (5 bases). CDR1 and CDR2 from the germline V gene are MNHNS and SASEGT. Trimming stripped 6 bases from V and 10 bases from J, with 19 bases between. The CDR3 has 14 residues. CDR3 nucleotide sequence: TGTGCCAGCAGCCCCCTCGGGGTCATCCACGAGCAGTTCTTC. This gives the protein CASSPLGVIHEQFF.

This chain uses TRBV11-2 with TRBJ2-1; the D call may be TRBD1 or TRBD2 (5 bases each). Germline CDR1 and CDR2: SGHAT and FQNNGV. This CDR3 has 12 amino acids. The V end was cut by 6 bases, the J end by 9 bases, with 12 bases between. For the CDR3, the DNA is TGTGCCAGCAGGGGGGAGAACGTTGAGCAGTTCTTC. It is translated as CASRGENVEQFF.

The rearrangement uses TRBV11-2 and TRBJ2-7; possible D gene TRBD2, 6 bases. Trimming pared 3 bases from V and 5 bases from J, leaving 17 bases between. This CDR3 is built from 15 residues. Germline CDR1 reads SGHAT; CDR2 reads FQNNGV. This chain's CDR3 is CASSFRDWGLNEQYF. CDR3 DNA sequence: TGTGCCAGCAGCTTCCGGGACTGGGGTTTGAACGAGCAGTACTTC.

The chain is built from TRBV20-1 and TRBJ1-2; D unresolved. The CDR3 spans 11 residues. V lost 1 base and J lost 4, with 4 bases in between. CDR1 DFQATT and CDR2 SNEGSKA come from the germline V gene (reference sequence). The CDR3 sequence is CSARVPYGYTF. The CDR3 coding sequence is TGCAGTGCTAGAGTTCCCTATGGCTACACCTTC.

V and J are TRBV6-5 and TRBJ1-1, with 7 bases matching TRBD1. Germline V gives CDR1 MNHEY, CDR2 SVGAGI. With V trimmed by 0 bases and J by 11 bases, 12 bases remained unmatched. This CDR3 comprises 15 residues. The CDR3 region is CASSYSEQGLAGAFF. CDR3 coding DNA: TGTGCCAGCAGTTACTCGGAACAGGGGCTAGCCGGTGCTTTCTTT.

This chain uses TRBV23-1 with TRBJ2-7; D remains ambiguous. TRBV23-1 is an ORF for which the function is uncertain. The CDR3 is 15 residues long. V dropped 1 base and J dropped 0 bases, with 10 bases sitting between them. CDR3 DNA: TGCGCCAGCAGTCAATTAGGTCGGTTCTCCTACGAGCAGTACTTC. It encodes CASSQLGRFSYEQYF.

The rearrangement uses TRBV16 and TRBJ1-5; maybe TRBD1 (6 bases). CDR1 and CDR2 from the germline V gene are KGHSY and FQNENV. CDR3 length equals 16 residues. V lost 4 bases to trimming and J lost 4 bases, with 17 bases between them. CDR3 nucleotide sequence: TGTGCCAGCAGCCGCGAAGGACAGAATTTTAATCAGCCCCAGCATTTT. This gives the protein CASSREGQNFNQPQHF.

The rearrangement joins TRBV5-6 to TRBJ2-3, with 8 nucleotides matching TRBD2. The germline V gene has CDR1 SGHDT and CDR2 YYEEEE. The CDR3 has 15 residues. Unmatched junction bases numbered 8, after V lost 0 bases and J lost 8 bases. The CDR3 is CASSLGAGLEFTQYF. The CDR3 DNA sequence: TGTGCCAGCAGCTTGGGAGCGGGACTAGAATTTACGCAGTATTTT.

V and J are TRBV29-1 and TRBJ2-1; D remains ambiguous. This CDR3 region has 15 residues. Germline V gene sequence: CDR1 SQVTM, CDR2 ANQGSEA. Deletions cut 0 bases from V and 2 bases from J, with 11 bases between. CDR3 in amino acids: CSVEDVDLTYNEQFF. As DNA, the CDR3 is TGCAGCGTTGAAGATGTGGACCTAACCTACAATGAGCAGTTCTTC.

CDR3 region: CASSPWDSLGYTF. In nucleotides, the CDR3 is TGTGCCAGTAGTCCGTGGGACAGCCTTGGCTACACCTTC. J is TRBJ1-2 and V is TRBV19; 7 bases line up with TRBD1. V lost 5 bases to trimming and J lost 7 bases; unmatched junction nucleotides: 7. This CDR3 region has 13 residues. CDR1 and CDR2 (germline): LNHDA, SQIVND (reference sequence). The full variable domain, rest sourced from reference TRBV19 and TRBJ1-2, is DGGITQSPKYLFRKEGQNVTLSCEQNLNHDAMYWYRQDPGQGLRLIYYSQIVNDFQKGDIAEGYSVSREKKESFPLTVTSAQKNPTAFYLCASSPWDSLGYTFGSGTRLTVV.

V usage is TRBV15 and J usage is TRBJ2-3; the D is unclear. Per germline, CDR1 LNHNV and CDR2 YYDKDF (reference sequence). CDR3 length: 21 amino acids. Trimming removed 4 bases at V and 3 bases at J, with 32 bases between. In DNA, the CDR3 is TGTGCCACCAGCACAACAATTGAAGCCAGATCTCCCCCAGTTAAGACAGATACGCAGTATTTT. This gives the protein CATSTTIEARSPPVKTDTQYF.

This rearrangement joins TRBV7-9 to TRBJ2-7; 9 nucleotides line up with TRBD1. The ends lost 5 bases at V and 5 bases at J; junction bases unmatched: 10. Looked up from germline, CDR1 is SEHNR and CDR2 is FQNEAQ (reference sequence). The CDR3 is 15 amino acids. CDR3 sequence (DNA): TGTGCCAGCAGCGGACCGGGACAGGGTGTCCACGAGCAGTACTTC. Protein product: CASSGPGQGVHEQYF.

The chain joins TRBV2 to TRBJ1-3; D is uncertain. Germline V lookup: CDR1 SNHLY, CDR2 FYNNEI. V was trimmed by 10 bases and J by 0 bases, leaving 10 bases between them. The CDR3 spans 13 residues. Written as DNA, the CDR3 is TGTGCCACCTATACGACCTCTGGAAACACCATATATTTT. Protein sequence: CATYTTSGNTIYF.

The V and J genes are TRBV29-1 and TRBJ2-5, with D unresolved. The V gene lost 1 base and the J gene lost 5 bases, with 20 bases spanning the gap. Per germline, CDR1 SQVTM and CDR2 ANQGSEA. This CDR3 is built from 16 residues. In DNA form, the CDR3 reads TGCAGCGTTGAAGGTGGATTCGGGCAGGCCGGCGAGACCCAGTACTTC. It encodes CSVEGGFGQAGETQYF.

The rearrangement uses TRBV7-3 and TRBJ2-3, with TRBD1 identical over 8 bases. The germline V gene has CDR1 SGHTA and CDR2 FQGTGA. CDR3 length: 15 amino acids. The ends lost 2 bases at V and 1 base at J; junction bases unmatched: 2. This CDR3 is CASSLGTGRTDTQYF. The CDR3 bases are TGTGCCAGCAGCTTAGGGACAGGTCGCACAGATACGCAGTATTTT.

V and J are TRBV19 and TRBJ2-7, with a tentative D call TRBD2 (6 bases). The CDR3 length is 15 residues. From germline, CDR1 is LNHDA and CDR2 SQIVND (reference sequence). The V end lost 3 bases, the J end lost 5 bases, and 17 bases lay between the germline ends. The CDR3 sequence: CASSMELAAVDEQYF. The CDR3 DNA follows: TGTGCCAGTAGTATGGAACTAGCCGCAGTTGACGAGCAGTACTTC.

This chain connects TRBV4-1 to TRBJ1-2, with D perhaps TRBD1 (5 bases). CDR1 and CDR2 (germline): MGHRA, YSYEKL. Trimming shortened V by 8 bases and J by 14 bases, and 18 bases separated the two germline ends. The CDR3 loop spans 11 amino acids. The CDR3 spells CASRQEGLWTF. The CDR3, as DNA: TGCGCCAGCCGACAAGAGGGGTTGTGGACCTTC.

The CDR3 region is CSVAEQGRYEQYF. In DNA form, the CDR3 reads TGCAGCGTTGCCGAACAGGGGCGCTACGAGCAGTACTTC. The chain uses TRBV29-1 and TRBJ2-7; 7 bases fit TRBD1. The trim removed 4 bases at V and 3 bases at J, leaving 6 bases unmatched. The CDR3 is 13 amino acids. Germline-derived CDR1 and CDR2 are SQVTM and ANQGSEA.

The genes are TRBV7-9 and TRBJ2-1; 7 bases agree with TRBD1. This CDR3 spans 13 amino acids. Germline CDR1 reads SEHNR; CDR2 reads FQNEAQ (reference sequence). V trimming: 5 bases; J trimming: 5 bases; junction bases outside the gene matches: 3. CDR3 sequence: CASSPRGHNEQFF. The CDR3 nucleotides read TGTGCCAGCAGCCCTAGGGGGCACAATGAGCAGTTCTTC.

The chain uses TRBV5-6 and TRBJ2-2; D is tentatively TRBD1 or TRBD2 (6 bases each). The V end was cut by 1 base, the J end by 0 bases, with 13 bases between. Germline V lookup: CDR1 SGHDT, CDR2 YYEEEE. This CDR3 is built from 17 residues. In DNA, the CDR3 is TGTGCCAGCAGCTTGCTTGAGGGGGGTACGAACACCGGGGAGCTGTTTTTT. It encodes CASSLLEGGTNTGELFF.